This note documents a single T cell receptor beta chain sequence. Its specificity is unknown. The sample is drawn from a study of Ad26.COV2.S vaccination and SARS-CoV-2 variants. TCRdb's table, derived via immunoSEQ multiplex PCR, lists solely in-frame clones and lacks some. In the table there are roughly 700,000 clones, roughly 90% of which are singletons. The CDR3 has 14 residues. The V gene's germline CDR1 is SGHVS and CDR2 FQNEAQ. The ends were cut back, 7 bases at V and 1 base at J, with 14 bases in the middle. Treatment described: 15 to 20 received Ad26.COV2.S at low or high dose, single or two shots; about 5 received placebo; per-sample allocation not given. Specimen acquisition occurred on day 63 following the initial vaccine or placebo injection. At a Boston site, the person donating was an adult of 18-55 years. Whole-study findings and limits: It was found that vaccine and placebo recipients had similar non-spike TCR breadth. Estimates derived from TCR breadth and depth analyses may have underestimated total T cell responses. Vaccine recipients had higher spike-specific TCR breadth than placebo recipients.

The sequence was collected from a person aged 18-60 years who received the Ad26.COV2.S COVID-19 vaccine or a placebo. J is TRBJ2-7 and V is TRBV7-8, with D unresolved. This sample comprised peripheral blood, obtained in a trial of Ad26.COV2.S vaccine versus placebo. DNA for the CDR3: TGTGCCAGCACCCCGGGCAGAGGATCCTACGAGCAGTACTTC. Translated, it gives CASTPGRGSYEQYF.